This passage covers 2 T cell receptor beta chains from one sample sequenced in a study of CD8+CD57+ T cells in acquired aplastic anemia. The TCR beta profiling, which covered VDJ combination and CDR3 sequence, was carried out using genomic DNA as the template. One entry per CDR3 protein, called by TCRdb with MiXCR from the reads. The data hold tens of thousands of distinct CDR3 sequences, with under 80% observed a single time. Sequenced material: sorted CD4+, CD8+, or CD8+CD57+ T cells (not recorded which) from PBMCs. Receptors originate from a human donor in good health, serving as a control.

V is TRBV2 and J is TRBJ1-1, with D possibly matching TRBD1 (6 bases). V lost 6 bases, J lost 1 base, and 15 bases lay in between. The CDR3 covers 15 residues. Germline CDR1 is SNHLY and CDR2 is FYNNEI. The CDR3 bases are TGTGCCAGCAGGAGGAAAGGACAGACGAACACTGAAGCTTTCTTT. Translating it yields CASRRKGQTNTEAFF.

This clonotype counts as medium-sized (0.01 to 0.1%). J is TRBJ2-3 and V is TRBV7-3, with D possibly matching TRBD2 (7 bases). This CDR3 is built from 15 residues. Germline CDR1 and CDR2: SGHTA and FQGTGA. V lost 5 bases and J lost 3, with 15 bases in between. This CDR3 is CASSMVGGLTDTQYF. The CDR3 bases are TGTGCCAGCAGCATGGTCGGGGGGCTTACAGATACGCAGTATTTT. Full variable domain (rest looked up from reference TRBV7-3 and TRBJ2-3): GAGVSQTPSNKVTEKGKYVELRCDPISGHTALYWYRQSLGQGPEFLIYFQGTGAADDSGLPNDRFFAVRPEGSVSTLKIQRTERGDSAVYLCASSMVGGLTDTQYFGPGTRLTVL.